This T cell receptor (beta chain) was sequenced during a study of cytomegalovirus exposure and HLA in healthy donors (dated by TCRdb to 2016 to 2017). For context, the study as a whole: An earlier analysis of some 620 of the donors reported about 300 Gb of sequence data and 117 million unique TCR beta sequences obtained from 150 million to 200 million T cells. An early release that covered more than 550 HLA-typed donors contained 300 to 350 gigabases of sequencing data and 65 million to 100 million unique TCR sequences. Of the 350 to 450 genotyped donors, 75% to 85% were placed in the genetic ancestry cluster associated with self-reported Caucasian donors. The aim of the study was to test whether cataloging public T cell receptors could identify signatures of past pathogen exposure. Using immunosequencing, the study profiled T cell repertoires from 550 to 750 subjects and related those repertoires to cytomegalovirus serostatus. A separate validation cohort of over 95 different subjects was used in addition to the approximately 610-subject first cohort. High-throughput TCR immunosequencing, statistical association of individual TCRs with disease status, and machine learning were combined to predict cytomegalovirus infection status. To study patterns of TCR occurrence, a later analysis re-analyzed previously published TCR beta repertoires from more than 550 donors and added high-resolution HLA genotyping. In the later analysis, no new phenotypic data were used to find candidate immune exposures; instead, reliance was placed on TCR beta sequences and their occurrence across donors. An earlier analysis of several hundred of the donors applied high-throughput TCR beta sequencing to assess whether each TCR beta V gene segment acted as functional or pseudogenic. Donor age, sex, ethnicity and CMV serostatus were collected together with the repertoire data. In a later genetic analysis, genome-wide SNP genotypes for about 55% of the 666 donors were used, and that subset was treated as a discovery cohort. All discovery cohort repertoires had been generated on a single sequencing platform. Both class I and class II loci were covered by HLA typing, at four-digit resolution. The number of donors typed differed by locus, with about 629-630 for A, B, C, DRB1 and DQB1, more than 500 for DQA1, 600 to 610 for DPA1, and approximately 470 for DPB1. About 5 DR-DQ haplotypes were handled as single units for association and clustering, since linkage in the cohort was strong. On average, around 200,000 unique TCR beta nucleotide sequences were sequenced per donor among 350 to 400 genotyped donors of the cohort, with roughly 18% of those sequences being non-productive.

The cohort consisted of approximately 670 healthy bone marrow donors. Cohort members were all nominally healthy when sampled, although unrecorded immune exposures were likely present. The donor was CMV seronegative and belonged to the group of 352 seronegative cohort members. Every donor gave a peripheral blood sample, and the peripheral blood mononuclear cells from that sample were used for TCR beta sequencing. The Qiagen DNeasy Blood Extraction Kit was used to extract genomic DNA from the blood cell samples. The protocol used for the library was the immunoSEQ multiplex PCR assay. The multiplex PCR relied on a mix of 60 forward primers for TCR Vbeta segments and 13 reverse primers for TCR Jbeta segments. A multiplex PCR assay on genomic DNA amplified the CDR3 region of rearranged TCR beta genes. The Illumina HiSeq System was used to sequence the amplified TCR beta libraries as 87-base-pair reads. Concerning the study's data processing: Across the 666 repertoires, a later analysis counted about 81 million unique TCR beta chains, some 11 million of which were shared by at least two donors. Raw reads were error-corrected and collapsed into unique sequences by a nearest-neighbor algorithm in which closely related sequences were merged to remove PCR and sequencing errors. V, D and J gene segments were assigned by aligning CDR3 sequences to IMGT reference sequences. For a sequence to be retained, a match of at least six nucleotides to both a V gene segment and a J gene segment was required. Rearrangements were called productive when the CDR3 lacked stop codons and stayed in frame with V and J; all others were non-productive. Following IMGT convention, CDR3 was defined as the stretch from the second conserved V-encoded cysteine to the conserved J-encoded phenylalanine. In an earlier analysis of around 640 of the donors, sequences lacking an unambiguous match to a single V gene segment were excluded. An earlier analysis of fewer than 750 of the donors classified V segments as functional when productive rearrangements were above 56.7% and as segregating when the standard deviation between donors was above 5%. A statistical classification framework was built for diagnosing cytomegalovirus status from the catalog of TCR beta chain sequences. In a later analysis, TCR nucleotide sequences were compared against IMGT/GENE-DB human TR gene sequences so that V and J genes could be assigned. In a later analysis, CDR3 sequences and most-parsimonious VDJ recombination scenarios were assigned using the TCRdist pipeline. In a later analysis, each TCR beta chain was defined by its CDR3 amino acid sequence together with its V-gene family, and reads without a unique V-gene family were excluded. In a later analysis, 450 to 600 highly shared, low-generation-probability nucleotide sequences were removed to address suspected cross-contamination and a sequencing artifact. In a later analysis, a clonal expansion index was calculated for each public chain from normalized within-repertoire ranks of inferred template counts. A later analysis computed generation probabilities with a VDJ recombination model fitted to out-of-frame rearrangements, and checked the results against IGoR. A later analysis scored TCR-TCR, TCR-HLA and TCR-CMV co-occurrence with hypergeometric tests, applying a repertoire-size bias correction to TCR pairs. In a later analysis, false discovery rates were estimated by permuting HLA or CMV assignments 20 times. In a later analysis, co-occurring TCRs were grouped with DBSCAN, and TCRdist sequence similarity was added when clustering was performed within HLA-allele-positive subsets. Repertoires with fewer than 30,000 or more than 120,000 public chains, plus five repertoires with anomalous nucleotide sharing, were excluded from co-occurrence clustering. TCRdb re-hosts the immuneACCESS table, in-frame sequences only. Its copies lack some clones; in the studies checked, an unresolved V gene accounts for under half of them, and the cause for the rest is not known. The D gene and trimming were derived from the DNA, and the V and J assignments and clone size from that table. The sample yields under 200,000 clones; around 74% were counted once. Around 3.1% of the sample is held by the ten biggest clonotypes.

The paper as a whole reports these results and caveats: Broadly in line with IMGT annotations, most TCR beta V segments showed up in productive rearrangements about 87% or about 30% of the time in an earlier analysis of under 700 of the donors. Presence/absence analyses assumed roughly uniform sequencing depth across donors, an assumption that may not hold. Several of the top co-occurrence clusters appeared to be linked to parvovirus B19, influenza, CMV and Epstein-Barr virus, according to a later analysis. When HLA alleles, especially DR and DQ, strongly co-occurred, TCR associations were difficult to assign to individual alleles. Compared with equally common non-associated chains, HLA-associated TCR beta chains in a later analysis were more clonally expanded and had lower generation probabilities. Because HLA typing was unavailable for some donors at each locus, only the typed subset was used in association tests. A later genetic analysis associated a missense DCLRE1C variant with V-gene and J-gene trimming of TCR beta chains, and an independent cohort replicated the association. A cluster of highly shared sequence variants was judged likely to be a technical artifact of the sequencing pipeline. In a later analysis, 16,951 TCR beta sequences were associated with specific HLA alleles at a false discovery rate of 0.05. Linkage disequilibrium might explain the correlated functional status among segregating V segments, but an unknown experimental factor could not be ruled out. A few of the identified cytomegalovirus-associated TCR beta chains were confirmed in vitro to be specific for cytomegalovirus antigens. About 17 rarely observed V segments, including chromosome 9 orphons, were excluded from the earlier analysis of approximately 500 of the donors because counts were too low. The study gave a list of 150 to 200 TCR beta chains associated with cytomegalovirus. A later analysis found that most CMV-associated TCR beta chains appeared HLA-restricted, with HLA associations seemingly driven largely by CMV exposure. CMV serostatus was the only immune exposure information available for the cohort. Most TCR sequences were observed very rarely across donors, whereas some public TCRs were present in many individuals. A further reported finding was that TCR beta sequences accurately predicted the HLA-A and HLA-B alleles for most subjects in the first cohort. The authors suggested that the approach could potentially be extended to other disease states and immunological phenotypes. A later analysis found that TCR association rates varied across HLA loci, with DRB1 alleles showing the most associated TCRs and HLA-C alleles the fewest. Some IMGT-functional V segments, including TRBV6-2 and TRBV6-3, could not be told apart with the 87-base-pair reads, so those segments were excluded. Only TCR beta chains were sequenced in this cohort, and the absence of alpha or paired-chain data limited detectable features. A later genetic analysis reported fewer N-insertions in productive TCRs among donors in an Asian-associated ancestry cluster than the roughly 670-donor mean. The classifier was reported to diagnose cytomegalovirus status with high specificity and sensitivity in both the original cohort and the validation cohort.

Regarding this clone: Its recognized antigen is unknown. The sample holds no much larger clone one base away, and base qualities are not on file.

From the cysteine up to the phenylalanine, the CDR3 has a length of 13 residues. Just CDR3 DNA is preserved here, 39 bases in frame from base 1. From the germline V gene, CDR1 is SGHRS and CDR2 is YFSETQ. V gives up 0 bases and J gives up 6 bases, and the segment between their germline ends measures 9 bases. The TCR sequence derives from a female donor in good health and CMV-seronegative. Sequencing used PBMCs. Recombination linked TRBV5-1 to TRBJ1-1; the D gene identity is not certain. The CDR3 protein is CASSLDSTAEAFF. Here is the DNA: TGCGCCAGCAGCTTGGACAGTACCGCTGAAGCTTTCTTT.